What follows are 17 T cell receptor beta chains derived from one specimen sequenced in a study of blood T cell dynamics during melanoma immunotherapy. Time point denoted: week 3, after first cycle of checkpoint inhibitor. Data came from immunoSEQ multiplex PCR; TCRdb stores just in-frame clones and leaves some out. The sample gives about 1,900 clones, around 93% of which show up once; 0.7% to 0.95% is in the top ten. The specimen was effector memory CD8+ T cells from blood, collected from a patient treated with checkpoint blockade. These receptors all stem from a human donor with melanoma.

The chain joins TRBV27 to TRBJ2-5; 7 bases line up with TRBD2. This CDR3 is built from 18 residues. V lost 7 bases, J lost 4 bases, and 21 bases stayed unmatched. Per the germline V gene, CDR1 is MNHEY and CDR2 is SMNVEV (reference sequence). For the CDR3, the DNA is TGTGCCAGCAAGCGAGCTTGGGGAGCGGGACGGGCTGGAGAGACCCAGTACTTC. Its protein product is CASKRAWGAGRAGETQYF.

DNA for the CDR3: TGTGCCAGCTCACCACCGGTGGTCAGTTACCAAGAGACCCAGTACTTC. Amino acids: CASSPPVVSYQETQYF. This chain links TRBV18 with TRBJ2-5; no definite D call. Germline CDR1 KGHSH, CDR2 LQKENI. V lost 0 bases to trimming and J lost 0 bases, with 11 bases between them. This CDR3 spans 16 amino acids.

The rearrangement joins TRBV4-3 to TRBJ2-3; 10 positions match TRBD2. V lost 4 bases and J lost 0; bases outside the gene matches: 1. Germline assignment: CDR1 LGHNA and CDR2 YSLEER. This CDR3 contains 15 residues. CDR3 nucleotide sequence: TGCGCCAGCAGCCCTAGCGGGAGAAGCACAGATACGCAGTATTTT. The encoded protein is CASSPSGRSTDTQYF.

The rearrangement uses TRBV9 and TRBJ2-2; TRBD2 matches 9 bases. The CDR3 contains 15 residues. J was trimmed by 6 bases and V by 0 bases; bases with no gene match: 3. CDR1 is SGDLS, CDR2 YYNGEE, per germline. CDR3 region: CASSVGAGGPGELFF. CDR3 in DNA: TGTGCCAGCAGCGTAGGAGCGGGAGGACCCGGGGAGCTGTTTTTT.

The chain couples TRBV28 to TRBJ2-1, with TRBD1 matching over 9 bases. The CDR3 is made up of 15 amino acids. Trimming removed 4 bases from V and 9 bases from J; junction bases left unmatched: 10. Looked up from germline, CDR1 is MDHEN and CDR2 is SYDVKM. The CDR3: CASSSPGQGRGEQFF. CDR3 sequence (DNA): TGTGCCAGCAGTTCCCCGGGACAGGGCCGCGGTGAGCAGTTCTTC.

This rearrangement joins TRBV4-1 to TRBJ2-7, with TRBD2 matching over 10 bases. Losses at the gene ends were 8 bases for V and 5 bases for J; bases not matched to a gene: 9. Germline V lookup: CDR1 MGHRA, CDR2 YSYEKL. The CDR3 is made up of 14 amino acids. CDR3 bases: TGCGCCAGCTCTCAGCGGGAGGGCGTCAACGAGCAGTACTTC. Translated, it gives CASSQREGVNEQYF.

The chain has TRBV7-9 and TRBJ1-4; D may be TRBD1 (6 bases). The CDR3 covers 17 residues. V lost 5 bases to trimming and J lost 3 bases, with 19 bases between them. Per germline, CDR1 SEHNR and CDR2 FQNEAQ (reference sequence). CDR3 in amino acids: CASSRPHVGGSNEKLFF. CDR3 DNA: TGTGCCAGCAGCCGACCCCACGTCGGGGGCTCTAATGAAAAACTGTTTTTT.

The chain couples TRBV29-1 to TRBJ2-7; possible D gene TRBD2, 6 bases. The ends were cut back, 4 bases at V and 3 bases at J, with 16 bases in the middle. The CDR3 has 14 amino acids. Per germline, CDR1 SQVTM and CDR2 ANQGSEA. The CDR3 protein is CSVVGSRDLYEQYF. The CDR3 DNA follows: TGCAGCGTTGTCGGGTCGCGGGACCTCTACGAGCAGTACTTC.

This sequence joins TRBV30 and TRBJ2-1, with TRBD2 matching 8 bases. Trimming cost V 6 bases and J 9 bases; bases outside gene matches: 7. The CDR3 contains 12 residues. Germline V CDR1 and CDR2: GTSNPN, SVGIG (reference sequence). The CDR3 here is CACGTRSFEQFF. The CDR3 DNA reads as TGTGCCTGCGGGACTAGGTCCTTTGAGCAGTTCTTC. Filled out from reference TRBV30 and TRBJ2-1, the complete variable domain reads SQTIHQWPATLVQPVGSPLSLECTVEGTSNPNLYWYRQAAGRGLQLLFYSVGIGQISSEVPQNLSASRPQDRQFILSSKKLLLSDSGFYLCACGTRSFEQFFGPGTRLTVL.

CDR3 nucleotide sequence: TGCGCCAGCAGCTTGCAGACAGGGGCACGCTATGGCTACACCTTC. Its translation: CASSLQTGARYGYTF. V and J are TRBV5-1 and TRBJ1-2, with 8 bases fitting TRBD1. V gave up 1 base and J gave up 4 bases; unmatched junction bases: 6. CDR1 is SGHRS, CDR2 YFSETQ, per germline. This CDR3 comprises 15 residues.

In this sample, this clone turned up once. V gene TRBV30 combines with J gene TRBJ1-1, with D tentatively TRBD1 (5 bases). The CDR3 has 12 amino acids. V dropped 4 bases and J dropped 4 bases, with 10 bases sitting between them. Per the germline V gene, CDR1 is GTSNPN and CDR2 is SVGIG (reference sequence). Written as DNA, the CDR3 is TGTGCCTGGATTGCTGGGACCACTGAAGCTTTCTTT. Protein product: CAWIAGTTEAFF.

The gene calls are TRBV28 and TRBJ2-5, with TRBD1 matching over 11 bases. The CDR3 is 20 amino acids. Germline V lookup: CDR1 MDHEN, CDR2 SYDVKM. Losses at the gene ends were 5 bases for V and 3 bases for J; bases not matched to a gene: 20. DNA of the CDR3: TGTGCCAGCAGTCTAAGCCGCAAGCGGGACAGGGGGAGGGAGAAAGAGACCCAGTACTTC. Amino acids: CASSLSRKRDRGREKETQYF.

The chain links TRBV29-1 to TRBJ1-2; 7 bases line up with TRBD1. With 6 bases clipped from V and 10 bases from J, the junction kept 5 bases outside the gene matches. The CDR3 has 10 amino acids. Germline lookup yields CDR1 SQVTM and CDR2 ANQGSEA. The CDR3 DNA reads TGCAGCGTGAGACAGGGTGACTACACCTTC. This codes for CSVRQGDYTF.

This sequence joins TRBV11-2 and TRBJ1-1; D call uncertain. Germline CDR1 is SGHAT and CDR2 is FQNNGV. The V gene lost 6 bases and the J gene lost 6 bases, with 8 bases spanning the gap. This CDR3 comprises 11 residues. In DNA form, the CDR3 reads TGTGCCAGCAGTCTCTCCCCTGAAGCTTTCTTT. Its translation: CASSLSPEAFF.

With regard to this clone: The junction and the germline gene differ at one end; a read error may be behind it. The chain links TRBV14 to TRBJ1-2; weak D call: TRBD1 (5 bases). From germline, CDR1 is SGHDN and CDR2 FVKESK. This CDR3 has 16 residues. For the CDR3, the DNA is TGTACCAGCAGCCAAGACGAACGCCAGGGTGTTTGGGGCTACACCTTC. Translation: CTSSQDERQGVWGYTF.

This clone was detected once. The chain uses TRBV19 and TRBJ1-1, with 8 bases matching TRBD1. Germline V lookup: CDR1 LNHDA, CDR2 SQIVND (reference sequence). The length of the CDR3 is 15 residues. With V trimmed by 4 bases and J by 3 bases, 7 bases remained unmatched. The CDR3 loop is CASSKDREGHTEAFF. CDR3 bases: TGTGCCAGTAGTAAGGACAGGGAGGGGCACACTGAAGCTTTCTTT.

V is TRBV5-5 and J is TRBJ2-3, with TRBD1 matching over 7 bases. The CDR3 has 16 residues. Trimming took 3 bases from V and 0 from J; bases not matched to a gene: 7. The germline V gene encodes CDR1 SGHKS and CDR2 YYEKEE (reference sequence). This CDR3 reads CASSSSRDRSTDTQYF. The DNA for the CDR3 is TGTGCCAGCAGCTCCAGCCGGGACAGAAGCACAGATACGCAGTATTTT. Full variable domain (missing parts from reference TRBV5-5 and TRBJ2-3): DAGVTQSPTHLIKTRGQQVTLRCSPISGHKSVSWYQQVLGQGPQFIFQYYEKEERGRGNFPDRFSARQFPNYSSELNVNALLLGDSALYLCASSSSRDRSTDTQYFGPGTRLTVL.